The clone carrying this T cell receptor beta chain has a count of ten or more. These data are taken from a study of metastatic and nonmetastatic thyroid tumors. With MiXCR, TCRdb reprocessed the PCR reads. The sample contains 25,000 to 35,000 clones, 3.5% to 5% of which appear only once. Germline V lookup: CDR1 SGHVS, CDR2 FQNEAQ. CDR3 length: 13 residues. V was trimmed by 5 bases and J by 0 bases, leaving 8 bases between them. None of the patients had undergone any treatment ahead of thyroid surgery. The J gene is TRBJ2-7, the V gene TRBV7-8; the D gene could be TRBD1 or TRBD2 (5 bases each). This clonotype was obtained from a female donor with papillary thyroid cancer or a benign thyroid nodule (not recorded which). Some clones in this sample may be carry-over from other donors' samples. The sequenced material came from blood. The CDR3 DNA reads TGTGCCAGCAGCGAGGGGCTCTCCTACGAGCAGTACTTC. This sequence encodes CASSEGLSYEQYF.